One and the same sample provided the 12 T cell receptor beta chains below, sequenced in a study of T cells after yellow fever vaccination. MiXCR was run by TCRdb on the 5' RACE reads, yielding one entry per CDR3 protein. This sample carries 450,000 to 550,000 distinct CDR3 sequences, 21% of them seen once, and the ten largest clones take about a sixth. The starting material was PBMCs, obtained 20 to 25 days after the first yellow fever vaccination. These TCRs come from a man younger than 30 who received the YFV17D yellow fever vaccine.

This clonotype was recorded a few times. The chain recombines TRBV15 with TRBJ2-3; tentatively, D is TRBD2 (5 bases). Germline lookup yields CDR1 LNHNV and CDR2 YYDKDF (reference sequence). V dropped 8 bases and J dropped 1 base, with 13 bases sitting between them. CDR3 length: 14 amino acids. The CDR3 spells CATGSGFGTDTQYF. The CDR3 region has the DNA TGTGCCACCGGGAGTGGCTTTGGCACAGATACGCAGTATTTT.

This chain joins TRBV4-3 and TRBJ2-3, with 10 bases identical to TRBD1. Unmatched junction bases numbered 7, after V lost 0 bases and J lost 4 bases. The length of the CDR3 is 17 residues. Germline assignment: CDR1 LGHNA and CDR2 YSLEER. CDR3 loop: CASSQEGRTGGADTQYF. CDR3 DNA: TGCGCCAGCAGCCAAGAGGGGAGGACAGGGGGAGCAGATACGCAGTATTTT.

The genes are TRBV24-1 and TRBJ2-1; TRBD2 matches at 11 bases. The V gene's germline CDR1 is KGHDR and CDR2 SFDVKD. The CDR3 runs to 15 residues. After removal of 3 bases from V and 5 bases from J, the junction contained 2 bases not matched to a gene. CDR3 sequence: CATSDPGLADNEQFF. CDR3 sequence (DNA): TGTGCCACCAGTGATCCGGGACTAGCGGACAATGAGCAGTTCTTC.

The chain couples TRBV18 to TRBJ2-5; D tentatively fits TRBD1 or TRBD2 (5 bases each). CDR1 KGHSH and CDR2 LQKENI come from the germline V gene. The CDR3 contains 17 residues. With 1 base removed from V and 4 bases from J, the gap between germline ends came to 19 bases. DNA of the CDR3: TGTGCCAGCTCACCACAGTGGGGACGAGGGGCCGGAGAGACCCAGTACTTC. Translation: CASSPQWGRGAGETQYF.

In this sample, this clonotype turned up many times. The rearrangement joins TRBV7-9 to TRBJ2-7; D gene ambiguous. Between the trimmed V and J ends, which lost 1 base and 0 bases, there was a span of 7 bases. The CDR3 loop spans 14 amino acids. Germline V gives CDR1 SEHNR, CDR2 FQNEAQ (reference sequence). DNA for the CDR3: TGTGCCAGCAGCTTAGGGCAGAGCTCCTACGAGCAGTACGTC. Translating gives CASSLGQSSYEQYV.

The chain joins TRBV5-5 to TRBJ2-5; 7 bases map to TRBD1. The V segment lost 5 bases and the J segment 1 base; nucleotides outside the gene matches: 8. The CDR3 runs to 15 residues. Germline loops: CDR1 SGHKS, CDR2 YYEKEE (reference sequence). In DNA, the CDR3 is TGTGCCAGCAGTTCCGGGACAGCCCCCCAAGAGACCCAGTACTTC. Translating gives CASSSGTAPQETQYF. The whole variable domain, filled in from reference TRBV5-5 and TRBJ2-5, reads DAGVTQSPTHLIKTRGQQVTLRCSPISGHKSVSWYQQVLGQGPQFIFQYYEKEERGRGNFPDRFSARQFPNYSSELNVNALLLGDSALYLCASSSGTAPQETQYFGPGTRLLVL.

The chain couples TRBV11-1 to TRBJ2-6; a possible D gene is TRBD1 (6 bases). CDR1 is SGHAT, CDR2 FQDESV, per germline (reference sequence). The CDR3 runs to 18 residues. V was cut by 1 base and J by 0 bases, with 13 bases left in between. CDR3: CASSLGQAYHSGANVLTF. The CDR3 DNA sequence: TGTGCCAGCAGCTTAGGACAGGCTTATCACTCTGGGGCCAACGTCCTGACTTTC.

This clonotype was seen ten or more times. The chain recombines TRBV4-2 with TRBJ2-3; the D gene is possibly TRBD2 (6 bases). CDR3 length: 13 amino acids. Trimming took off 6 bases at V and 4 bases at J, with 11 bases between the two ends. Germline values: CDR1 LGHNA, CDR2 YNFKEQ. The CDR3 sequence is CASSQEGADTQYF. CDR3 DNA: TGTGCCAGCAGTCAGGAGGGCGCAGATACGCAGTATTTT.

This clonotype was counted between two and nine times. The chain is built from TRBV4-3 and TRBJ2-7; D may be TRBD2 (6 bases). The germline V gene encodes CDR1 LGHNA and CDR2 YSLEER. Trimming stripped 1 base from V and 4 bases from J, with 14 bases between. This CDR3 contains 15 residues. The DNA of the CDR3 is TGCGCCAGCAGCCAAGGTTGGGAGGAGGGGTACGAGCAGTACTTC. It codes for CASSQGWEEGYEQYF.

This chain connects TRBV6-1 to TRBJ1-1, with D possibly matching TRBD1 (6 bases). This CDR3 spans 14 amino acids. Germline V gives CDR1 MNHNS, CDR2 SASEGT. V lost 6 bases, J lost 5 bases, and 16 bases lay in between. CDR3 protein: CASSLWEGGTEAFF. CDR3 sequence (DNA): TGTGCCAGCAGCCTCTGGGAGGGGGGGACTGAAGCTTTCTTT.

The chain employs TRBV5-1 and TRBJ1-1, with a tentative D call TRBD1 (6 bases). Germline lookup yields CDR1 SGHRS and CDR2 YFSETQ. Trimming stripped 2 bases from V and 6 bases from J, with 20 bases between. CDR3 length: 16 amino acids. CDR3 residues: CASSFTLDSLDPEAFF. The CDR3 bases are TGCGCCAGCAGCTTCACACTGGACAGCCTTGACCCTGAAGCTTTCTTT.

The genes are TRBV24-1 and TRBJ2-1; no clear D gene. The CDR3 length is 16 residues. Germline values: CDR1 KGHDR, CDR2 SFDVKD. The V and J ends lost 1 base and 0 bases respectively, with 9 bases between them. CDR3 nucleotide sequence: TGTGCCACCAGTGATTTTCCTAGGAGCTCCTACAATGAGCAGTTCTTC. Translated: CATSDFPRSSYNEQFF.